This entry lists 25 T cell receptor beta chains sequenced from one sample in a study of multiple sclerosis patients with progressive multifocal leukoencephalopathy (dated by TCRdb to between 2018 and 2020). Libraries were constructed by the immunoSEQ multiplex PCR assay. Not all clones reach the TCRdb copy of this immuneACCESS table, which keeps in-frame sequences only. Checked studies attribute under half of the gap to unresolved V genes and leave the rest unexplained. Within this sample are more than 20,000 clones, with 80% to 95% of them counted one time only. Of the sample, about 2.1% falls within the top ten clones. The sample's time point label, in plain terms: around eleven months of natalizumab therapy. The treatment or condition label of this sample denotes: on natalizumab therapy at sampling. The sample here was PBMCs, taken from a patient treated with natalizumab. The receptors here all came from a man younger than 45 with multiple sclerosis.

This chain uses TRBV5-8 with TRBJ2-7; D not resolved. Germline loops: CDR1 SGHTS, CDR2 YDEGEE. Trimming pared 2 bases from V and 4 bases from J, leaving 7 bases between. This CDR3 has 12 residues. CDR3 amino acids: CASSFGGYEQYF. In nucleotides, the CDR3 is TGTGCCAGCAGCTTCGGCGGATACGAGCAGTACTTC.

This chain uses TRBV5-4 with TRBJ2-2; the match to TRBD1 covers 7 bases. From germline, CDR1 is SGHNT and CDR2 YYREEE (reference sequence). This CDR3 spans 13 amino acids. V dropped 4 bases and J dropped 5; count of bases not matched to a gene: 2. The DNA of the CDR3 is TGTGCCAGCAGCACCAGGGGGACCGGGGAGCTGTTTTTT. Translating it yields CASSTRGTGELFF.

This clone was recorded a few times. The chain employs TRBV6-5 and TRBJ1-2, with D maybe TRBD1 (6 bases). The germline V gene has CDR1 MNHEY and CDR2 SVGAGI. This CDR3 spans 13 amino acids. Trimming left V 0 bases short and J 13 bases short, with 15 bases between. CDR3 region: CASSYSTRAGATF. Here the CDR3 DNA reads TGTGCCAGCAGTTACTCCACAAGGGCGGGGGCCACCTTC.

The rearrangement uses TRBV5-4 and TRBJ1-1, with a weak D call TRBD1 (5 bases). The CDR3 covers 15 residues. Between the trimmed V and J ends, which lost 3 bases and 1 base, there was a span of 13 bases. CDR1 and CDR2 from the germline V gene are SGHNT and YYREEE (reference sequence). The CDR3 region has the DNA TGTGCCAGCAGCTGGTGGGGGGTATCGAACACTGAAGCTTTCTTT. Protein product: CASSWWGVSNTEAFF.

This chain connects TRBV10-2 to TRBJ2-7; no clear D gene. CDR1 is WSHSY and CDR2 is SAAADI in the germline V gene. Trimming took off 10 bases at V and 3 bases at J, with 16 bases between the two ends. The CDR3 spans 13 residues. The CDR3 DNA follows: TGCGCCACGACGTCCCCTAGTAGCTACGAGCAGTACTTC. It yields the protein CATTSPSSYEQYF.

This chain links TRBV2 with TRBJ2-2, with 7 bases matching TRBD2. Trimming at V came to 11 bases and at J to 5 bases, leaving 11 bases not matched to a gene. CDR1 is SNHLY and CDR2 is FYNNEI in the germline V gene. The CDR3 sequence is 14 residues long. The CDR3 reads CALGTGGLTGELFF. In DNA form, the CDR3 reads TGTGCCCTCGGGACGGGAGGATTAACCGGGGAGCTGTTTTTT.

V and J are TRBV11-2 and TRBJ2-1; 7 bases line up with TRBD1. The germline V gene encodes CDR1 SGHAT and CDR2 FQNNGV. J gave up 3 bases and V 3 bases, and 8 bases lay outside the gene matches. The CDR3 has 16 amino acids. The CDR3 DNA reads as TGTGCCAGCAGCTTTAAGCCAGGGGGATTCTACAATGAGCAGTTCTTC. It codes for CASSFKPGGFYNEQFF.

The chain is built from TRBV4-2 and TRBJ2-3, with a tentative D call TRBD2 (6 bases). The germline V and J ends were trimmed by 1 base and 2 bases, with 13 bases remaining between them. Germline loops: CDR1 LGHNA, CDR2 YNFKEQ. The length of the CDR3 is 16 residues. In DNA, the CDR3 is TGTGCCAGCAGCCAAGGTTTAGCGGAGCCCACAGATACGCAGTATTTT. This gives the protein CASSQGLAEPTDTQYF.

The V and J genes are TRBV7-2 and TRBJ1-5; D unresolved. V was shortened by 5 bases and J by 7 bases, with 12 bases between the two germline ends. CDR3 size: 13 residues. From germline, CDR1 is SGHTA and CDR2 FQGNSA. The CDR3 reads CASSRGPGQPQHF. In DNA form, the CDR3 reads TGTGCCAGCAGCCGCGGACCCGGGCAGCCCCAGCATTTT.

The chain couples TRBV19 to TRBJ1-5; D gene unclear. CDR1 is LNHDA, CDR2 SQIVND, per germline (reference sequence). The CDR3 spans 14 residues. The V gene lost 6 bases and the J gene lost 5 bases, with 14 bases spanning the gap. The DNA for the CDR3 is TGTGCCAGTAGCCGGGAACCTAAGGATCAGCCCCAGCATTTT. Translated, it gives CASSREPKDQPQHF.

The V and J genes are TRBV2 and TRBJ1-5; 7 nucleotides match TRBD1. The CDR3 runs 14 residues. Trimming at V came to 4 bases and at J to 2 bases, leaving 2 bases not matched to a gene. Germline CDR1 SNHLY, CDR2 FYNNEI. Here the CDR3 reads CASSGQGGNQPQHF. The CDR3 DNA reads as TGTGCCAGCAGTGGACAGGGTGGCAATCAGCCCCAGCATTTT.

The CDR3 spells CASSSAGGNTEAFF. Written as DNA, the CDR3 is TGTGCCAGCAGCTCCGCTGGGGGGAACACTGAAGCTTTCTTT. The chain uses TRBV7-2 and TRBJ1-1, with TRBD1 as a possible D gene (5 bases). V was pared by 4 bases and J by 1 base, with 10 bases between. Germline V gene sequence: CDR1 SGHTA, CDR2 FQGNSA. The CDR3 sequence is 14 residues long. Full variable domain (remainder filled in from reference TRBV7-2 and TRBJ1-1): GAGVSQSPSNKVTEKGKDVELRCDPISGHTALYWYRQSLGQGLEFLIYFQGNSAPDKSGLPSDRFSAERTGGSVSTLTIQRTQQEDSAVYLCASSSAGGNTEAFFGQGTRLTVV.

This chain uses TRBV19 with TRBJ1-1; D possibly corresponds to TRBD1 (5 bases). This CDR3 comprises 8 residues. The germline V gene encodes CDR1 LNHDA and CDR2 SQIVND (reference sequence). Between the trimmed V and J ends, which lost 9 bases and 13 bases, there was a span of 9 bases. The CDR3: CASGTDFF. CDR3 in DNA: TGTGCCAGCGGGACGGATTTCTTT. The full variable domain, in which reference TRBV19 and TRBJ1-1 provide the parts outside the CDR3, is DGGITQSPKYLFRKEGQNVTLSCEQNLNHDAMYWYRQDPGQGLRLIYYSQIVNDFQKGDIAEGYSVSREKKESFPLTVTSAQKNPTAFYLCASGTDFFGQGTRLTVV.

The rearrangement joins TRBV7-2 to TRBJ1-1; the D is unclear. The CDR3 covers 13 residues. V lost 7 bases, J lost 0 bases, and 9 bases lay in between. Germline assignment: CDR1 SGHTA and CDR2 FQGNSA. CDR3 sequence (DNA): TGTGCCAGCACAAGAGAGATGAACACTGAAGCTTTCTTT. This codes for CASTREMNTEAFF.

The chain uses TRBV10-3 and TRBJ1-2; 9 positions agree with TRBD1. The CDR3 is made up of 17 amino acids. V trimming: 2 bases; J trimming: 3 bases; junction bases outside the gene matches: 10. CDR1 and CDR2 from the germline V gene are ENHRY and SYGVKD. CDR3 nucleotide sequence: TGTGCCATCAGTGAGGGGACAGGGCCCCTTGGGGACTATGGCTACACCTTC. Amino acids: CAISEGTGPLGDYGYTF.

In its sample, this clone was seen a few times. The chain joins TRBV10-3 to TRBJ1-3; D is unclear. Germline V gene data show CDR1 as ENHRY and CDR2 as SYGVKD. V was shortened by 2 bases and J by 0 bases, with 8 bases between the two germline ends. This CDR3 spans 15 amino acids. The CDR3: CAISEDTVSGNTIYF. In DNA, the CDR3 is TGTGCCATCAGTGAGGACACCGTCTCTGGAAACACCATATATTTT.

The chain links TRBV7-2 to TRBJ2-4; TRBD2 matches 9 bases. The germline V gene has CDR1 SGHTA and CDR2 FQGNSA. Losses at the gene ends were 0 bases for V and 6 bases for J; bases not matched to a gene: 3. The CDR3 is 15 residues long. This CDR3 reads CASSLAPSGTNIQYF. The CDR3 DNA reads TGTGCCAGCAGCTTAGCGCCTAGCGGGACAAACATTCAGTACTTC.

The chain links TRBV6-5 to TRBJ2-3; D remains unclear. This CDR3 has 13 residues. The ends were cut back, 0 bases at V and 2 bases at J, with 3 bases in the middle. Germline loops: CDR1 MNHEY, CDR2 SVGAGI. For the CDR3, the DNA is TGTGCCAGCAGTTACTCTGCCACAGATACGCAGTATTTT. It translates to CASSYSATDTQYF.

The chain has TRBV18 and TRBJ2-1; D is perhaps TRBD1 (6 bases). The CDR3 is 17 residues long. V dropped 4 bases and J dropped 4 bases, with 20 bases sitting between them. CDR1 is KGHSH, CDR2 LQKENI, per germline. The CDR3 loop is CASSRLGGAREYNEQFF. In DNA, the CDR3 is TGTGCCAGCTCACGACTTGGGGGCGCTAGGGAGTACAATGAGCAGTTCTTC.

The V call is TRBV27, the J call TRBJ2-1; D unresolved. V lost 8 bases and J 0 bases, leaving 11 bases between the germline ends. The germline V gene encodes CDR1 MNHEY and CDR2 SMNVEV (reference sequence). The CDR3 covers 14 residues. CDR3 bases: TGTGCCAGCGCAAATACCGACTCCTACAATGAGCAGTTCTTC. Translating it yields CASANTDSYNEQFF.

This clone was seen only once. The rearrangement links TRBV11-2 to TRBJ2-5; D is ambiguous. Germline V lookup: CDR1 SGHAT, CDR2 FQNNGV. CDR3 length equals 13 residues. With 8 bases removed from V and 5 bases from J, the gap between germline ends came to 15 bases. Written as DNA, the CDR3 is TGTGCCAGCCAACGGACCTTAGGGGAGACCCAGTACTTC. This translates into CASQRTLGETQYF.

This chain connects TRBV19 to TRBJ1-1; tentative D call: TRBD1 (5 bases). This CDR3 contains 15 residues. V was trimmed by 3 bases and J by 5 bases, leaving 16 bases between them. Germline CDR1 and CDR2: LNHDA and SQIVND (reference sequence). CDR3 nucleotides: TGTGCCAGTAGTATGGGGCCGGGCCGGGGGACTGAAGCTTTCTTT. This sequence encodes CASSMGPGRGTEAFF.

Only one count was recorded for this clone. The chain combines TRBV6-6 with TRBJ2-7, with 9 bases identical to TRBD2. Germline-derived CDR1 and CDR2 are MNHNY and SVGAGI (reference sequence). J gave up 3 bases and V 2 bases, and 8 bases lay outside the gene matches. The CDR3 consists of 16 residues. The CDR3 region is CASSYAREGSFYEQYV. Written as DNA, the CDR3 is TGTGCCAGCAGTTACGCGCGGGAGGGCTCTTTCTACGAGCAGTACGTC.

The rearrangement joins TRBV5-1 to TRBJ2-2; the match to TRBD1 covers 7 bases. V lost 2 bases, J lost 7 bases, and 14 bases stayed unmatched. Germline CDR1 and CDR2: SGHRS and YFSETQ. The CDR3 loop spans 17 amino acids. The CDR3 DNA reads TGCGCCAGCAGCTTTGGACAGGAGATCTTAAGGGGCGGGGAGCTGTTTTTT. This gives the protein CASSFGQEILRGGELFF.

This clone showed up just once. This chain uses TRBV14 with TRBJ1-2; D not certain. The CDR3 runs 15 residues. Germline V gene lookup returns CDR1 SGHDN and CDR2 FVKESK. V shed 3 bases and J shed 7 bases, with 18 bases lying between them. In DNA form, the CDR3 reads TGTGCCAGCAGCCAGACTCCACAGACCCCGTCTGGCTACACCTTC. Its translation: CASSQTPQTPSGYTF.